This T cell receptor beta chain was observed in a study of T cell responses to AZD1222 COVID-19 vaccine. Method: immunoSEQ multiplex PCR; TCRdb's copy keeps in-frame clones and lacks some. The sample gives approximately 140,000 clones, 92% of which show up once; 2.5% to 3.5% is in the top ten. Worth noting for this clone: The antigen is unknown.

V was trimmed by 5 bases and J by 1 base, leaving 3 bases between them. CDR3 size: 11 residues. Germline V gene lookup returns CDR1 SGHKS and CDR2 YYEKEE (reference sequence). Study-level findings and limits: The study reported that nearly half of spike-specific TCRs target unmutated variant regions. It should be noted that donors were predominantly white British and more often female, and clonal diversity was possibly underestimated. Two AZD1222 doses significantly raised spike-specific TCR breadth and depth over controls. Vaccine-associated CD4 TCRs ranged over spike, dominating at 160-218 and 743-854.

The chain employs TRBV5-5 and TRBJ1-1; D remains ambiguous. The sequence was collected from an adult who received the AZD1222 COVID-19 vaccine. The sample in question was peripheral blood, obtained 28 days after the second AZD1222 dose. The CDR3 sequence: CASRSNTEAFF. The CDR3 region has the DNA TGTGCCAGCAGATCGAACACTGAAGCTTTCTTT.